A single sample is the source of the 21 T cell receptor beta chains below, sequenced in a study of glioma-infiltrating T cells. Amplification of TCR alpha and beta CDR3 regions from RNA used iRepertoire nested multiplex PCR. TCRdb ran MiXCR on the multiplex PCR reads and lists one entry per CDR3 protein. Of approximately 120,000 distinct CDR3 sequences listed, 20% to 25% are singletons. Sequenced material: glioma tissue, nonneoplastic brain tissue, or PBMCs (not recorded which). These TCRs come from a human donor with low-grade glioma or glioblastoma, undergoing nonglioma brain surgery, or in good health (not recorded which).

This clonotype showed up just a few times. The DNA for the CDR3 is TGTGCCAGCAGGCCCGGACAGGGGATCAATGAGCAGTTCTTC. This translates into CASRPGQGINEQFF. This chain joins TRBV2 and TRBJ2-1, with 9 positions matching TRBD1. CDR3 length: 14 amino acids. The junction had 6 bases not matched to a gene; V was cut back by 6 bases and J by 6 bases. Germline V gene lookup returns CDR1 SNHLY and CDR2 FYNNEI. The whole variable domain, remainder taken from reference TRBV2 and TRBJ2-1, is EPEVTQTPSHQVTQMGQEVILRCVPISNHLYFYWYRQILGQKVEFLVSFYNNEISEKSEIFDDQFSVERPDGSNFTLKIRSTKLEDSAMYFCASRPGQGINEQFFGPGTRLTVL.

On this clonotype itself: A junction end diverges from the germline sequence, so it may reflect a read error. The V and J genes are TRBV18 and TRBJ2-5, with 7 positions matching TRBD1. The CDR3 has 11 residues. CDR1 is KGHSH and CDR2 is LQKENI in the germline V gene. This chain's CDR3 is CASSTGETQYF. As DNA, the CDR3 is TGTGCCAGCTCCACAGGGGAGACACAGTACTTC.

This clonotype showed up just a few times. The CDR3 protein is CSVVAGVVKTQYF. The CDR3 DNA follows: TGCAGCGTTGTTGCGGGAGTCGTAAAGACCCAGTACTTC. J is TRBJ2-5 and V is TRBV29-1; 7 bases map to TRBD2. Germline CDR1 and CDR2: SQVTM and ANQGSEA. The CDR3 has 13 amino acids. V lost 4 bases to trimming and J lost 6 bases; unmatched junction nucleotides: 8.

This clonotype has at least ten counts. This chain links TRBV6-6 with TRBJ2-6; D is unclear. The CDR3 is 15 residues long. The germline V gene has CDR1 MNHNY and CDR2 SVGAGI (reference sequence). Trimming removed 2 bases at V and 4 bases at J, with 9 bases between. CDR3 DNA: TGTGCCAGCAGTTACCGGTTATCCGGGGCCAACGTCCTGACTTTC. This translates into CASSYRLSGANVLTF.

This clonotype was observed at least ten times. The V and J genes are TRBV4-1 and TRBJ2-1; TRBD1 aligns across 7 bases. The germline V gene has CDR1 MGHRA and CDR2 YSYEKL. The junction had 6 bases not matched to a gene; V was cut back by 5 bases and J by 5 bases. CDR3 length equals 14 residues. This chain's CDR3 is CASSDLTGNNEQFF. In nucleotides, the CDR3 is TGCGCCAGCAGCGATTTGACAGGGAACAATGAGCAGTTCTTC.

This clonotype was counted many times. The CDR3 reads CASSLVGLNTEAFF. The CDR3 DNA follows: TGTGCCAGCAGCTTAGTAGGGCTTAACACTGAAGCTTTCTTT. The chain employs TRBV7-8 and TRBJ1-1; D call uncertain. The CDR3 is 14 residues long. The V gene lost 1 base and the J gene lost 2 bases, with 8 bases spanning the gap. Per germline, CDR1 SGHVS and CDR2 FQNEAQ. Based on the CDR3 plus reference TRBV7-8 and TRBJ1-1, the full variable domain is GAGVSQSPRYKVAKRGQDVALRCDPISGHVSLFWYQQALGQGPEFLTYFQNEAQLDKSGLPSDRFFAERPEGSVSTLKIQRTQQEDSAVYLCASSLVGLNTEAFFGQGTRLTVV.

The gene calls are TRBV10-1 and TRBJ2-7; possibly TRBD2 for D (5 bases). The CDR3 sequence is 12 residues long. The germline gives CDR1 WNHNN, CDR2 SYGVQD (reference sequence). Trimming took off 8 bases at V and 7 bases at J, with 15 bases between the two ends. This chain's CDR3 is CASGSHGGEQYF. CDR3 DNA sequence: TGCGCCAGCGGGAGTCACGGCGGGGAGCAGTACTTC.

The CDR3, as DNA: TGTGCCAAACTAGCGGGAGGAGGAGATACGCAGTATTTT. It specifies CAKLAGGGDTQYF. The gene calls are TRBV28 and TRBJ2-3, with 12 bases lining up with TRBD2. This CDR3 is built from 13 residues. Germline CDR1 reads MDHEN; CDR2 reads SYDVKM. V shed 10 bases and J 5 bases; nucleotides not matched to a gene: 4.

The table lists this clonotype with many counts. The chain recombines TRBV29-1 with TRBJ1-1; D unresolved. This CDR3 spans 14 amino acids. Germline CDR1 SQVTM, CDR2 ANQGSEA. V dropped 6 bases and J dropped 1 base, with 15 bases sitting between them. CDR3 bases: TGCAGCGTACCCTTCACTGGATCGAACACTGAAGCTTTCTTT. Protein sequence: CSVPFTGSNTEAFF.

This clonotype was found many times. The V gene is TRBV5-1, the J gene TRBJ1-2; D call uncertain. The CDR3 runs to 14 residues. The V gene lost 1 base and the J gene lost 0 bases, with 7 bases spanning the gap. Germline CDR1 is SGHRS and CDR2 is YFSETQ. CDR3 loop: CASSLTDSNYGYTF. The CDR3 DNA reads TGCGCCAGCAGCTTGACAGACTCTAACTATGGCTACACCTTC.

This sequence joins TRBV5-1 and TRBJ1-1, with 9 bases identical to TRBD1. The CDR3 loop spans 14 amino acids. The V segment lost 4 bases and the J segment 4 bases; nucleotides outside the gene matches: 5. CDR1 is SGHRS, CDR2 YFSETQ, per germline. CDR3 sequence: CASSPLTGGTEAFF. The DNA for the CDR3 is TGCGCCAGCAGCCCTTTGACAGGGGGCACTGAAGCTTTCTTT.

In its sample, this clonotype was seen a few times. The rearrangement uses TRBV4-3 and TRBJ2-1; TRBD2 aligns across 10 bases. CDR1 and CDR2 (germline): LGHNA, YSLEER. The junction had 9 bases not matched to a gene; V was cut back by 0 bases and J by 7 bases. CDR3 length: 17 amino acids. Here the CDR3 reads CASSQDPASGGWNEQFF. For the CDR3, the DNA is TGCGCCAGCAGCCAAGATCCGGCTAGCGGGGGCTGGAATGAGCAGTTCTTC.

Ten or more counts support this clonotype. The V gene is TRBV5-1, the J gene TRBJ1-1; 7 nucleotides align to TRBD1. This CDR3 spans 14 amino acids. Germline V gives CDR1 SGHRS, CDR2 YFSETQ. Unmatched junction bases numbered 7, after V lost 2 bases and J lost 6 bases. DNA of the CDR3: TGCGCCAGCAGCTTACAGGGGCAGGAGTCTGAAGCTTTCTTT. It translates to CASSLQGQESEAFF.

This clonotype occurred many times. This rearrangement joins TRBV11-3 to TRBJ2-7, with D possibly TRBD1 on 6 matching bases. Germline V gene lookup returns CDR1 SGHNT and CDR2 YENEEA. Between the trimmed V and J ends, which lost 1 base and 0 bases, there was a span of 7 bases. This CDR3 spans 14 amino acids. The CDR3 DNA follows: TGTGCCAGCAGCTTAGTACAGGGCTCCTACGAGCAGTACTTC. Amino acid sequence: CASSLVQGSYEQYF. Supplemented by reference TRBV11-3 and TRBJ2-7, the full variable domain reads EAGVVQSPRYKIIEKKQPVAFWCNPISGHNTLYWYLQNLGQGPELLIRYENEEAVDDSQLPKDRFSAERLKGVDSTLKIQPAELGDSAVYLCASSLVQGSYEQYFGPGTRLTVT.

CDR3: CSARIGTGQEQYF. In DNA form, the CDR3 reads TGCAGTGCTAGAATTGGGACAGGGCAGGAGCAGTACTTC. This rearrangement joins TRBV29-1 to TRBJ2-7; 9 bases align to TRBD1. Germline V gives CDR1 SQVTM, CDR2 ANQGSEA. The CDR3 totals 13 residues.

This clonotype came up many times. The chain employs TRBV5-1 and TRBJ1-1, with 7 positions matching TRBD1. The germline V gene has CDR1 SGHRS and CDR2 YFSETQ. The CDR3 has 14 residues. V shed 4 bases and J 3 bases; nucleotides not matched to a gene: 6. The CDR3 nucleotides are TGCGCCAGCAGCACGACAGGGAGGGACACTGAAGCTTTCTTT. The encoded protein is CASSTTGRDTEAFF. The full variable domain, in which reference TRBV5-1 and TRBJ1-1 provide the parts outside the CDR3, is KAGVTQTPRYLIKTRGQQVTLSCSPISGHRSVSWYQQTPGQGLQFLFEYFSETQRNKGNFPGRFSGRQFSNSRSEMNVSTLELGDSALYLCASSTTGRDTEAFFGQGTRLTVV.

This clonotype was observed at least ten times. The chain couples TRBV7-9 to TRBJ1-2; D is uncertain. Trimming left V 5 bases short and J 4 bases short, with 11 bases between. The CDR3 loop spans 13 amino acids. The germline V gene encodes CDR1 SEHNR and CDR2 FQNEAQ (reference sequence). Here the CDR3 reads CASSPSGGYGYTF. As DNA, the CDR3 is TGTGCCAGCAGCCCCAGCGGAGGCTATGGCTACACCTTC.

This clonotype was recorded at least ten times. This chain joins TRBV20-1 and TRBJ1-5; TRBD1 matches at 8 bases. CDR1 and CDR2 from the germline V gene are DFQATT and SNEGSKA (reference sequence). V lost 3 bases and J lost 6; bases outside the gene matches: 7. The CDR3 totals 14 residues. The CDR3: CSARDRALIQPQHF. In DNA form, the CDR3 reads TGCAGTGCTAGGGACAGGGCGTTAATTCAGCCCCAGCATTTT.

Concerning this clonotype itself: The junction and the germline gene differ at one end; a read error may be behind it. The chain's CDR3 is CASSPLYNQEAQYF. The CDR3 DNA is TGTGCCAGCAGTCCCCTATACAACCAAGAGGCCCAGTACTTC. The chain has TRBV28 and TRBJ2-5; no clear D gene. CDR1 and CDR2 (germline): MDHEN, SYDVKM. This CDR3 is 14 amino acids long.

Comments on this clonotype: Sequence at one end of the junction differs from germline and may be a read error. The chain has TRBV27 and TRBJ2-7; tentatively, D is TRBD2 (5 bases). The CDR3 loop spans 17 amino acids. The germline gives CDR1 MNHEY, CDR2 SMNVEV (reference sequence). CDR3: CAGSLFPWTPYTYEQYF. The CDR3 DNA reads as TGTGCCGGCAGTTTATTCCCTTGGACTCCCTATACCTACGAGCAGTACTTC.

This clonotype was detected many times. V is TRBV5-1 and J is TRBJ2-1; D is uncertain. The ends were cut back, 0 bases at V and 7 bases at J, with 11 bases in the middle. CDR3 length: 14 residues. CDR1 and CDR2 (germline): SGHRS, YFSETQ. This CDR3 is CASSLDPPSNEQFF. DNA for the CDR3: TGCGCCAGCAGCTTGGATCCCCCTTCGAATGAGCAGTTCTTC. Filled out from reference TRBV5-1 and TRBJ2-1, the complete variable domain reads KAGVTQTPRYLIKTRGQQVTLSCSPISGHRSVSWYQQTPGQGLQFLFEYFSETQRNKGNFPGRFSGRQFSNSRSEMNVSTLELGDSALYLCASSLDPPSNEQFFGPGTRLTVL.